One and the same sample provided the 19 T cell receptor beta chains below, sequenced in a study of human T cells and chemical hapten exposure. The time point: patch test 3, about 24 weeks after DPC sensitization. The treatment is: therapeutic diphenylcyclopropenone sensitization with weekly scalp DPC. Researchers extracted total RNA from unfractionated whole blood. TCRdb fed the RACE reads into MiXCR, producing one record per CDR3 protein. Counted here are some 38,000 distinct CDR3 sequences, 9% to 9.5% occurring once; the ten biggest clones make up roughly 25%. The sample consisted of whole blood, taken in connection with sensitization to the hapten diphenylcyclopropenone (DPC). The receptors shown here come from a man aged 45 to 65 with alopecia areata. Some clones in this sample may be carry-over from other donors' samples.

The table lists this clonotype with many counts. The J gene is TRBJ2-7, the V gene TRBV12-3 or TRBV12-4, with 7 bases matching TRBD2. V dropped 0 bases and J dropped 2; count of bases not matched to a gene: 7. CDR3 length: 16 residues. The chain's CDR3 is CASSLAPVAGTYEQYF. CDR3 bases: TGTGCCAGCAGTTTAGCGCCCGTAGCGGGCACCTACGAGCAGTACTTC.

This clonotype was seen a few times. This rearrangement joins TRBV20-1 to TRBJ2-1; perhaps TRBD2 as D (6 bases). CDR3 size: 13 residues. In germline, CDR1 is DFQATT, CDR2 SNEGSKA (reference sequence). Trimming left V 6 bases short and J 0 bases short, with 9 bases between. The CDR3 sequence: CSAAGSSYNEQFF. The CDR3 nucleotides are TGCAGTGCCGCGGGGAGCTCCTACAATGAGCAGTTCTTC.

This clonotype has only a few counts. The rearrangement links TRBV7-3 to TRBJ2-3; the match to TRBD2 covers 16 bases. Germline CDR1 is SGHTA and CDR2 is FQGTGA. The CDR3 consists of 19 residues. The ends lost 1 base at V and 8 bases at J; junction bases unmatched: 12. The CDR3 coding sequence is TGTGCCAGCAGCTTAAAGACCCCCGGGACTAGCGGGAGGGCCGTTACGCAGTATTTT. Protein product: CASSLKTPGTSGRAVTQYF.

This clonotype was picked up many times. V usage is TRBV28 and J usage is TRBJ2-4; D not resolved. CDR3 length equals 15 residues. Per germline, CDR1 MDHEN and CDR2 SYDVKM. V lost 6 bases, J lost 0 bases, and 12 bases lay in between. CDR3 amino acids: CASSQHQRAKNIQYF. The CDR3 nucleotides are TGTGCCAGCAGCCAACATCAACGAGCCAAAAACATTCAGTACTTC.

This clonotype has just a few counts. The chain joins TRBV10-2 to TRBJ1-3, with D perhaps matching TRBD1 (6 bases). Trimming cost V 0 bases and J 9 bases, with 15 bases left between them. Germline loops: CDR1 WSHSY, CDR2 SAAADI. This CDR3 has 15 amino acids. CDR3 sequence (DNA): TGCGCCAGCAGTGAGTCGCGGCGTGGAGGGGGCACCATATATTTT. Amino acids: CASSESRRGGGTIYF.

This clonotype was seen many times. V usage is TRBV29-1 and J usage is TRBJ2-3, with D tentatively TRBD1 (5 bases). V was shortened by 7 bases and J by 2 bases, with 7 bases between the two germline ends. In germline, CDR1 is SQVTM, CDR2 ANQGSEA. The CDR3 is 11 residues long. The CDR3 loop reads CSGQLTDTQYF. Here the CDR3 DNA reads TGCAGCGGACAGCTCACAGATACGCAGTATTTT.

This clonotype was counted at least ten times. The chain has TRBV15 and TRBJ1-4; 8 bases fit TRBD1. Germline loops: CDR1 LNHNV, CDR2 YYDKDF (reference sequence). V lost 1 base to trimming and J lost 6 bases; unmatched junction nucleotides: 4. The CDR3 spans 15 residues. The CDR3 sequence is CATSRGQGKDEKLFF. Here the CDR3 DNA reads TGTGCCACCAGCAGAGGACAGGGGAAAGATGAAAAACTGTTTTTT. Combining the CDR3 with reference TRBV15 and TRBJ1-4 gives the whole variable domain DAMVIQNPRYQVTQFGKPVTLSCSQTLNHNVMYWYQQKSSQAPKLLFHYYDKDFNNEADTPDNFQSRRPNTSFCFLDIRSPGLGDTAMYLCATSRGQGKDEKLFFGSGTQLSVL.

This clonotype was observed many times. J is TRBJ1-2 and V is TRBV12-3 or TRBV12-4; D is unclear. The CDR3 covers 13 residues. The V end was cut by 2 bases, the J end by 8 bases, with 12 bases between. The CDR3: CASSLSGPGGYTF. CDR3 coding DNA: TGTGCCAGCAGTTTATCTGGGCCGGGGGGCTACACCTTC.

The chain recombines TRBV28 with TRBJ1-4, with TRBD1 as a possible D gene (5 bases). Germline CDR1 is MDHEN and CDR2 is SYDVKM. This CDR3 spans 13 amino acids. Trimming took off 5 bases at V and 8 bases at J, with 12 bases between the two ends. The CDR3 region has the DNA TGTGCCAGCAGTCAGGGTGAAGGGGAAAAACTGTTTTTT. This sequence encodes CASSQGEGEKLFF.

The V and J genes are TRBV4-3 and TRBJ2-1; D is perhaps TRBD1 (5 bases). CDR1 and CDR2 (germline): LGHNA, YSLEER. V lost 0 bases, J lost 7 bases, and 16 bases lay in between. The CDR3 is 16 residues long. CDR3 sequence (DNA): TGCGCCAGCAGCCAAGAAGGGCCAGACTCAGGGAATGAGCAGTTCTTC. As protein: CASSQEGPDSGNEQFF.

This clonotype was detected only a few times. The chain joins TRBV7-2 to TRBJ1-1; a weak D match, TRBD1 (5 bases). Germline CDR1 reads SGHTA; CDR2 reads FQGNSA. CDR3 length: 15 amino acids. Between the trimmed V and J ends, which lost 6 bases and 3 bases, there was a span of 17 bases. The CDR3 spells CASSYSGTVDTEAFF. CDR3 DNA: TGTGCCAGCAGTTATTCCGGGACTGTGGACACTGAAGCTTTCTTT.

This clonotype turned up a few times. The chain carries TRBV7-2 and TRBJ2-3, with TRBD2 identical over 13 bases. This CDR3 is 17 amino acids long. Germline CDR1 reads SGHTA; CDR2 reads FQGNSA. The V gene end was trimmed by 5 bases and the J gene end by 2 bases; junction bases not matched to a gene: 7. The CDR3: CASSGRLAGGFTDTQYF. For the CDR3, the DNA is TGTGCCAGCAGCGGAAGACTAGCGGGAGGATTCACAGATACGCAGTATTTT.

The chain combines TRBV3-2 with TRBJ2-7; the D call in the table, TRBD2, was not verified against the DNA. TRBV3-2 is shown as a pseudogene. The CDR3 has 16 residues. The CDR3 DNA reads as TGTGCCAGCAGCCAAGATAAGGCAAGACTAGGTTCCGAGCAGTACTTC. This translates into CASSQDKARLGSEQYF.

In this sample, this clonotype turned up many times. The CDR3 bases are TGTGCCAGCAGCTGGGGACAGGGGAGGCAAGAGACCCAGTACTTC. This translates into CASSWGQGRQETQYF. The chain combines TRBV6-6 with TRBJ2-5; 10 nucleotides match TRBD1. The V gene end was trimmed by 6 bases and the J gene end by 2 bases; junction bases not matched to a gene: 6. CDR3 length: 15 residues. The germline CDR1 and CDR2 sequences are MNHNY and SVGAGI (reference sequence).

V and J are TRBV7-9 and TRBJ1-1, with D hard to call. This CDR3 is built from 12 residues. V gave up 3 bases and J gave up 3 bases, with 5 bases separating them. The germline CDR1 and CDR2 sequences are SEHNR and FQNEAQ (reference sequence). CDR3 loop: CASSLKDTEAFF. CDR3 nucleotides: TGTGCCAGCAGCTTGAAGGACACTGAAGCTTTCTTT.

This clonotype was seen a handful of times. The CDR3 sequence: CSVEGKGGVNTEAFF. The CDR3, as DNA: TGCAGCGTTGAAGGGAAAGGGGGTGTAAACACTGAAGCTTTCTTT. The chain links TRBV29-1 to TRBJ1-1; perhaps TRBD1 as D (6 bases). The CDR3 length is 15 residues. The V end was cut by 1 base, the J end by 2 bases, with 14 bases between. Looked up from germline, CDR1 is SQVTM and CDR2 is ANQGSEA.

This clonotype was picked up a small number of times. In DNA form, the CDR3 reads TGTGCCAGCTCGACTAGCGGGATGAACACAGATACGCAGTATTTT. It specifies CASSTSGMNTDTQYF. The rearrangement uses TRBV18 and TRBJ2-3; 11 bases line up with TRBD2. CDR1 is KGHSH, CDR2 LQKENI, per germline. This CDR3 has 15 residues. The junction had 4 bases not matched to a gene; V was cut back by 6 bases and J by 2 bases.

This clonotype was counted a few times. V gene TRBV13 combines with J gene TRBJ1-3; TRBD1 aligns across 8 bases. Germline CDR1 and CDR2: PRHDT and FYEKMQ (reference sequence). Trimming at V came to 0 bases and at J to 2 bases, leaving 6 bases not matched to a gene. CDR3 length: 17 amino acids. CDR3 DNA: TGTGCCAGCAGCTTAGGCCGGGACAGGATAACTGGAAACACCATATATTTT. Encoded protein: CASSLGRDRITGNTIYF.

The chain uses TRBV29-1 and TRBJ2-1, with 9 bases lining up with TRBD1. Germline values: CDR1 SQVTM, CDR2 ANQGSEA. V trimming: 6 bases; J trimming: 8 bases; junction bases outside the gene matches: 14. The CDR3 sequence is 15 residues long. CDR3 nucleotides: TGCAGCGTAGTCCGGGACAGGGTGTTTTTCCATGAGCAGTTCTTC. It yields the protein CSVVRDRVFFHEQFF.